These T cell receptor beta chains were read from a single sample in a study of a mutant IDH1 vaccine in newly diagnosed glioma. Measured with immunoSEQ multiplex PCR; TCRdb has only the in-frame clones, and not every one. Among around 56,000 clones listed, around 82% were seen once. These TCRs are of unknown antigen specificity. The sequencing here drew on PBMCs, taken from a glioma patient whose treatment included an IDH1 peptide vaccine. These receptors originate from a woman aged 18-29 years with glioma. Some clones in this sample may be carry-over from other donors' samples. CDR3s leave out the opening cysteine and the closing phenylalanine or tryptophan. D genes are given only for firm matches. Some rows mark clone size as missing; the rest say once, few, many or name a class of expanded clone.

clone_size,v_call,d_call,j_call,cdr3_aa
-,TRBV6-5,-,TRBJ2-1,ASSPTSYNEQF
few,TRBV7-2,-,TRBJ1-2,ASTAEGYT
-,TRBV13,-,TRBJ1-2,ASSLPSTLGYT
-,TRBV11-3,TRBD1,TRBJ1-1,ASSSGQGGSTEAF
once,TRBV2,-,TRBJ1-6,ASSEAGQGTSPLH
-,TRBV11-2,TRBD1,TRBJ1-5,ASSVNRGGNQPQH
-,TRBV7-2,TRBD1,TRBJ2-7,ASSFSRDRFYEQY
once,TRBV6-1,TRBD1,TRBJ2-7,ASLLTGGSYEQY
-,TRBV15,-,TRBJ1-3,ATSRGRGNTIY
-,TRBV5-4,TRBD1,TRBJ1-1,ASSEDRDYTEAF
few,TRBV18,-,TRBJ2-2,ASSLDGVYAGELF
-,TRBV11-2,-,TRBJ1-2,ASSLVVGGGSYGYT
-,TRBV9,TRBD2,TRBJ2-1,ASSATSGSRNEQF
-,TRBV27,TRBD1,TRBJ2-7,ASMVGQGRGEQY
-,TRBV19,TRBD1,TRBJ2-7,ASSPQDRIYEQY
-,TRBV29-1,TRBD1,TRBJ2-2,SVLRQGVAGELF
once,TRBV7-8,TRBD2,TRBJ2-1,ASSQRSGVEQF
-,TRBV7-9,TRBD1,TRBJ1-1,ASSTQTGTTTEAF
-,TRBV7-9,-,TRBJ2-7,ASSLRKTYEQY
few,TRBV19,-,TRBJ1-5,ASSIRWADQPQH
-,TRBV6-5,-,TRBJ2-3,ASSYSPVADTQY
-,TRBV7-8,-,TRBJ2-3,ASSLASGGADTQY
-,TRBV4-1,TRBD2,TRBJ2-7,ASSQDGSGLAAEQY
-,TRBV5-4,TRBD2,TRBJ2-7,ASSLAGSGFTYEQY
-,TRBV19,TRBD1,TRBJ1-4,ASSKGQGIEKLF
-,TRBV4-2,-,TRBJ1-6,ASSQDEGTGNSPLH
-,TRBV4-1,TRBD2,TRBJ2-3,ASSPLAGGSTDTQY
few,TRBV30,-,TRBJ1-1,AWSRGRAEAF
few,TRBV6-5,TRBD1,TRBJ1-4,ASSYSRTRGDEKLF
-,TRBV7-9,-,TRBJ1-2,ASSSSGEWDYGYT
-,TRBV5-6,-,TRBJ2-5,ASSLGPRETQY
once,TRBV7-2,-,TRBJ2-5,ASSLGAGAGETQY
-,TRBV27,-,TRBJ2-7,ASSSLVGSAYEQY
-,TRBV7-8,TRBD1,TRBJ2-5,ATATRGREETQY
-,TRBV2,-,TRBJ2-5,ASKRGLPQETQY
-,TRBV27,-,TRBJ2-1,ASSFSGLFEQF
-,TRBV6-1,-,TRBJ1-4,ASRPGTSNEKLF
-,TRBV4-3,-,TRBJ1-1,ASSQAQGRNTEAF
-,TRBV10-3,-,TRBJ2-5,AISESISPGGETQY
-,TRBV5-4,-,TRBJ2-3,ASSLARATDTQY
once,TRBV7-8,-,TRBJ1-5,ASSLALERYSNQPQH
-,TRBV19,-,TRBJ1-2,ASSAGPYFGYT
once,TRBV6-6,-,TRBJ1-2,ASIGGQRVRGYT
-,TRBV7-9,-,TRBJ2-3,ASSFADTQY
few,TRBV25-1,TRBD1,TRBJ2-2,ASSAPGGTGELF
-,TRBV19,-,TRBJ1-2,ASSTGVDEGYT
-,TRBV5-8,TRBD1,TRBJ1-1,ASSWGTGRNTEAF
-,TRBV29-1,TRBD2,TRBJ2-2,SVGSLAGPPGELF
many,TRBV10-3,-,TRBJ2-2,AISESKSRDTGELF
once,TRBV7-9,-,TRBJ1-2,ASTGYSYGYT
-,TRBV5-1,-,TRBJ1-4,ASSLGFGTPLNEKLF
once,TRBV15,TRBD2,TRBJ2-5,ATSWEGSGGETQY
-,TRBV27,-,TRBJ2-1,ASSLWFSPGNEQF